This entry features one T cell receptor beta chain sequence. Its antigen is not known. This sample was taken from a study of early T cells in non-severe SARS-CoV-2 infection. Turning to the study itself: Chains were not paired, and sequencing was done on bulk RNA from unsorted whole blood. Study-level results: Anti-spike CD8 specificities were favored by VDJdb matching, whose results missed private and CD4 specificities.

V was clipped by 7 bases and J by 8 bases; unmatched bases: 9. The germline V gene has CDR1 SQVTM and CDR2 ANQGSEA. This CDR3 region has 13 residues. Individual cDNA molecules were tagged with unique molecular identifiers. Using its own MiXCR run on the 5' RACE reads, TCRdb lists one record per CDR3 protein. Altogether more than 95,000 distinct CDR3 sequences are present, approximately 15% being singletons, with the ten largest covering about a fifth. The sequenced material came from whole blood. The chain couples TRBV29-1 to TRBJ2-3; 10 positions agree with TRBD2. The clonotype comes from an adult who was a healthcare worker with PCR-confirmed SARS-CoV-2 infection or an uninfected control (not recorded which). CDR3 coding DNA: TGCAGCGCTGCTAGCGGGGGAGGAGGTACGCAGTATTTT. Translation: CSAASGGGGTQYF.